These T cell receptor beta chains were read from a single sample in a study of blood T cell repertoires in COVID-19. The method was immunoSEQ multiplex PCR; TCRdb's version includes in-frame clones alone and lacks a portion of them. The data show some 300,000 clones, 85% to 90% seen once. The material sequenced was PBMCs or T cells enriched from blood (not recorded which). These receptors were taken from a woman in her forties or fifties who had been exposed to COVID-19. Both conserved end residues are part of each CDR3. The D gene is left open where the match is weak. Part of the rows lack a size; the others show once, few, many or a class for expanded clones.

DNA	CDR3	D	V	J	size
TGTGCCACCTCCTACAGGGTACCTAATGAAAAACTGTTTTTT	CATSYRVPNEKLFF	-	TRBV19	TRBJ1-4	-
TGTGCCAGCAGCCAGGCAGGGGGAGGTGAGCAGTACTTC	CASSQAGGGEQYF	-	TRBV14	TRBJ2-7	-
TGTGCCAGCAGCCTTGACATGAACTCCTATAATTCACCCCTCCACTTT	CASSLDMNSYNSPLHF	-	TRBV7-8	TRBJ1-6	-
TGTGCCAGCAGCCAGAGGACATCAGGGGGCTACACCTTC	CASSQRTSGGYTF	-	TRBV3-1/TRBV3-2	TRBJ1-2	-
TGCGCCAGCAGCTTAAGTATACAGTCCTACAATGAGCAGTTCTTC	CASSLSIQSYNEQFF	-	TRBV5-1	TRBJ2-1	few
TGTGCCAGTAGTATCCTGGGGGGAAACACTGAAGCTTTCTTT	CASSILGGNTEAFF	-	TRBV19	TRBJ1-1	few
TGTGCCAGCAGCTGGCGGGGACAGGGGAATCACCACGAGCAGTACTTC	CASSWRGQGNHHEQYF	TRBD1	TRBV13	TRBJ2-7	once
TGTGCCAGCAGTTTGGCTGGAGCTCAGCCCCAGCATTTT	CASSLAGAQPQHF	-	TRBV27	TRBJ1-5	-
TGTGCCAGCAGTGAAGCTTTTAATCAGGTCTACACCTTC	CASSEAFNQVYTF	-	TRBV6-1	TRBJ1-2	once
TGTGCCAGCACCTCGAATTCACCCCTCCACTTT	CASTSNSPLHF	-	TRBV12-3/TRBV12-4	TRBJ1-6	once
TGTGCCAGCAGTTCGTTAGGACAGGGTCAAAATGAAAAACTGTTTTTT	CASSSLGQGQNEKLFF	TRBD1	TRBV27	TRBJ1-4	-
TGTGCCAGCAGTGAAACTGGACTAGCGGGTGGCGAGCAGTACTTC	CASSETGLAGGEQYF	TRBD2	TRBV2	TRBJ2-7	-
TGTGCCAGCTCACCAGTCGACAGGAACACTGAAGCTTTCTTT	CASSPVDRNTEAFF	-	TRBV18	TRBJ1-1	-